This passage covers 23 T cell receptor beta chains from one sample sequenced in a study of shared clonotypes between healthy human individuals. Profiling relied on immunoSEQ multiplex PCR, and the TCRdb table lists in-frame clones only, not all of them. The data contain roughly 1,800,000 clones, approximately 94% of them singletons. It was CD45RO-negative cells, positively selected for CCR7, that made up naive CD8 cells, with terminally differentiated effector memory CD45RA+ cells excluded. The sequencing input was naive CD8+ T cells sorted from blood. The receptor set was obtained from a man between 18 and 35 years old in good health.

The chain links TRBV4-3 to TRBJ2-1, with 13 bases lining up with TRBD2. J was trimmed by 8 bases and V by 4 bases; bases with no gene match: 5. This CDR3 spans 15 amino acids. The germline V gene encodes CDR1 LGHNA and CDR2 YSLEER. In nucleotides, the CDR3 is TGCGCCAGCAGCCCGGGGACTAGCGGGATCTATGAGCAGTTCTTC. Translation gives CASSPGTSGIYEQFF.

The V and J genes are TRBV6-1 and TRBJ2-7, with D hard to call. CDR3 length equals 15 residues. Per germline, CDR1 MNHNS and CDR2 SASEGT. Trimming left V 0 bases short and J 0 bases short, with 9 bases between. CDR3 DNA: TGTGCCAGCAGTGAAGCTGGCAGGAGCTCCTACGAGCAGTACTTC. As protein: CASSEAGRSSYEQYF.

The count of this clone is one. The chain combines TRBV11-3 with TRBJ2-2; no clear D gene. The ends were cut back, 0 bases at V and 6 bases at J, with 5 bases in the middle. This CDR3 is 13 amino acids long. Per germline, CDR1 SGHNT and CDR2 YENEEA. The DNA for the CDR3 is TGTGCCAGCAGCTTAGATCTTTCCGGGGAGCTGTTTTTT. It yields the protein CASSLDLSGELFF. Combining the CDR3 with reference TRBV11-3 and TRBJ2-2 gives the whole variable domain EAGVVQSPRYKIIEKKQPVAFWCNPISGHNTLYWYLQNLGQGPELLIRYENEEAVDDSQLPKDRFSAERLKGVDSTLKIQPAELGDSAVYLCASSLDLSGELFFGEGSRLTVL.

Notes on this clone: Distinct nucleotide sequences in the sample also encode this CDR3. The rearrangement joins TRBV27 to TRBJ1-1, with D hard to call. CDR3 length: 16 residues. Germline V gives CDR1 MNHEY, CDR2 SMNVEV (reference sequence). V lost 0 bases, J lost 1 base, and 12 bases lay in between. CDR3 DNA sequence: TGTGCCAGCAGTTTATCGTTAGGAGCGGGGAACACTGAAGCTTTCTTT. Translating it yields CASSLSLGAGNTEAFF.

The chain combines TRBV9 with TRBJ2-3; D remains unclear. The CDR3 runs 17 residues. Looked up from germline, CDR1 is SGDLS and CDR2 is YYNGEE. The V end was cut by 0 bases, the J end by 0 bases, with 14 bases between. This CDR3 reads CASSVATSGLSTDTQYF. The CDR3 nucleotides read TGTGCCAGCAGCGTAGCTACTTCCGGGTTGAGCACAGATACGCAGTATTTT.

This clone appeared a single time. The CDR3 nucleotides read TGTGCCAGCAGCTTAAACGGAGAGACCCAGTACTTC. Protein: CASSLNGETQYF. This chain links TRBV11-2 with TRBJ2-5, with unresolved D. V was shortened by 2 bases and J by 4 bases, with 5 bases between the two germline ends. Germline CDR1 reads SGHAT; CDR2 reads FQNNGV. This CDR3 is built from 12 residues.

About this clone: Other DNA sequences within the sample encode an identical CDR3. This chain links TRBV5-6 with TRBJ2-1; 8 bases agree with TRBD1. The CDR3 spans 12 residues. Trimming removed 0 bases from V and 10 bases from J; junction bases left unmatched: 0. Germline-derived CDR1 and CDR2 are SGHDT and YYEEEE. In nucleotides, the CDR3 is TGTGCCAGCAGCTTGGGGACAGGGGAGCAGTTCTTC. Amino acids: CASSLGTGEQFF. The variable domain in full, completed from reference TRBV5-6 and TRBJ2-1, reads DAGVTQSPTHLIKTRGQQVTLRCSPKSGHDTVSWYQQALGQGPQFIFQYYEEEERQRGNFPDRFSGHQFPNYSSELNVNALLLGDSALYLCASSLGTGEQFFGPGTRLTVL.

The rearrangement links TRBV11-2 to TRBJ2-1; 9 nucleotides agree with TRBD1. The V and J ends lost 3 bases and 4 bases, in that order; junction bases with no gene match: 4. This CDR3 has 15 amino acids. Germline CDR1 and CDR2: SGHAT and FQNNGV. The CDR3 here is CASSLDRGRYNEQFF. The DNA of the CDR3 is TGTGCCAGCAGCTTGGACAGGGGCAGGTACAATGAGCAGTTCTTC.

The V and J genes are TRBV5-3 and TRBJ2-1; 8 nucleotides line up with TRBD2. TRBV5-3 is given ORF status, its function remaining uncertain. The CDR3 consists of 17 residues. The junction had 17 bases not matched to a gene; V was cut back by 4 bases and J by 8 bases. The CDR3 protein is CARSTRYREGQEDEQFF. CDR3 DNA: TGTGCCAGAAGCACCCGCTACCGGGAGGGCCAGGAGGATGAGCAGTTCTTC.

The gene calls are TRBV7-9 and TRBJ1-1; 9 bases align to TRBD1. Per the germline V gene, CDR1 is SEHNR and CDR2 is FQNEAQ (reference sequence). The CDR3 loop spans 15 amino acids. J gave up 6 bases and V 5 bases, and 10 bases lay outside the gene matches. CDR3 bases: TGTGCCAGCAGCCCCCGGGACAGGGTTAATTCTGAAGCTTTCTTT. Translating it yields CASSPRDRVNSEAFF.

The chain uses TRBV7-8 and TRBJ2-7, with 8 bases that match TRBD2. The CDR3 runs to 17 residues. After removal of 1 base from V and 2 bases from J, the junction contained 10 bases not matched to a gene. Germline V lookup: CDR1 SGHVS, CDR2 FQNEAQ. The CDR3 nucleotides are TGTGCCAGCAGCTTAGGAATGGTAGCGGGAAGCCCCTACGAGCAGTACTTC. Amino acid sequence: CASSLGMVAGSPYEQYF.

The chain employs TRBV28 and TRBJ1-2, with a weak D call TRBD1 (6 bases). The V and J ends lost 7 bases and 2 bases respectively, with 17 bases between them. CDR3 length: 15 residues. Germline V gene lookup returns CDR1 MDHEN and CDR2 SYDVKM. CDR3 DNA sequence: TGTGCCAGCATGGGGGGCGAGGGATCCAACTATGGCTACACCTTC. It is translated as CASMGGEGSNYGYTF.

The chain has TRBV4-1 and TRBJ2-5; D is tentatively TRBD1 or TRBD2 (5 bases each). This CDR3 has 13 amino acids. Trimming took 1 base from V and 5 from J, leaving 8 bases between them. Germline lookup yields CDR1 MGHRA and CDR2 YSYEKL. CDR3 loop: CASSQGGDETQYF. The CDR3 DNA sequence: TGCGCCAGCAGCCAAGGAGGGGACGAGACCCAGTACTTC.

The chain has TRBV2 and TRBJ2-5, with D possibly being TRBD2 (5 bases). Germline loops: CDR1 SNHLY, CDR2 FYNNEI. The CDR3 has 16 amino acids. The germline V and J ends were trimmed by 4 bases and 4 bases, with 19 bases remaining between them. The CDR3 sequence: CASSGVERRSGETQYF. In DNA form, the CDR3 reads TGTGCCAGCAGTGGCGTGGAGCGGAGGTCGGGAGAGACCCAGTACTTC.

The gene calls are TRBV2 and TRBJ2-7; D is unclear. This CDR3 region has 15 residues. V lost 3 bases and J lost 3, with 15 bases in between. From germline, CDR1 is SNHLY and CDR2 FYNNEI. CDR3 DNA sequence: TGTGCCAGCAGTGATATAGGAAGCGCTCACTACGAGCAGTACTTC. Its protein product is CASSDIGSAHYEQYF.

V and J are TRBV18 and TRBJ2-2; TRBD2 aligns across 10 bases. This CDR3 comprises 17 residues. CDR1 is KGHSH, CDR2 LQKENI, per germline. Trimming cost V 2 bases and J 0 bases; bases outside gene matches: 3. CDR3 residues: CASSPVAGGTNTGELFF. The DNA for the CDR3 is TGTGCCAGCTCACCAGTAGCGGGAGGTACGAACACCGGGGAGCTGTTTTTT. Complete variable domain (other parts from reference TRBV18 and TRBJ2-2): NAGVMQNPRHLVRRRGQEARLRCSPMKGHSHVYWYRQLPEEGLKFMVYLQKENIIDESGMPKERFSAEFPKEGPSILRIQQVVRGDSAAYFCASSPVAGGTNTGELFFGEGSRLTVL.

The V call is TRBV27, the J call TRBJ2-7; tentative D call: TRBD1 (5 bases). Trimming pared 5 bases from V and 5 bases from J, leaving 13 bases between. Per germline, CDR1 MNHEY and CDR2 SMNVEV (reference sequence). This CDR3 is 13 amino acids long. CDR3 coding DNA: TGTGCCAGCAGTCCTCAGGGATACCACGAGCAGTACTTC. Its protein product is CASSPQGYHEQYF.

The sample holds one count of this clone. The J gene is TRBJ1-5, the V gene TRBV30, with TRBD1 identical over 10 bases. After removal of 0 bases from V and 5 bases from J, the junction contained 4 bases not matched to a gene. This CDR3 is built from 15 residues. Looked up from germline, CDR1 is GTSNPN and CDR2 is SVGIG (reference sequence). CDR3 DNA sequence: TGTGCCTGGAGTGTACTTGGGACAGGGGATCAGCCCCAGCATTTT. Amino acids: CAWSVLGTGDQPQHF.

CDR3 sequence: CASSQDEEGTYEQYF. As DNA, the CDR3 is TGCGCCAGCAGCCAAGACGAGGAGGGGACCTACGAGCAGTACTTC. This chain joins TRBV4-3 and TRBJ2-7; D may be TRBD2 (6 bases). The V and J ends lost 0 bases and 2 bases respectively, with 11 bases between them. CDR3 length equals 15 residues. Germline V CDR1 and CDR2: LGHNA, YSLEER.

The chain employs TRBV5-4 and TRBJ1-2, with D possibly being TRBD1 (6 bases). V was pared by 2 bases and J by 3 bases, with 17 bases between. Germline V gives CDR1 SGHNT, CDR2 YYREEE (reference sequence). The CDR3 runs to 16 residues. The CDR3 region has the DNA TGTGCCAGCAGCTTCCTCGGTGCAGGGGAGGACTATGGCTACACCTTC. This sequence encodes CASSFLGAGEDYGYTF. The full variable domain, its missing parts supplied by reference TRBV5-4 and TRBJ1-2, is ETGVTQSPTHLIKTRGQQVTLRCSSQSGHNTVSWYQQALGQGPQFIFQYYREEENGRGNFPPRFSGLQFPNYSSELNVNALELDDSALYLCASSFLGAGEDYGYTFGSGTRLTVV.

The V and J genes are TRBV4-1 and TRBJ2-3; 12 positions agree with TRBD2. The V segment lost 5 bases and the J segment 9 bases; nucleotides outside the gene matches: 6. Germline V gene lookup returns CDR1 MGHRA and CDR2 YSYEKL. This CDR3 is built from 14 residues. CDR3 region: CASSTRTSGDTQYF. DNA for the CDR3: TGCGCCAGCAGCACTCGGACTAGCGGGGACACGCAGTATTTT.

The chain employs TRBV7-2 and TRBJ1-2, with 8 bases fitting TRBD1. V lost 5 bases, J lost 1 base, and 6 bases stayed unmatched. Germline loops: CDR1 SGHTA, CDR2 FQGNSA. CDR3 length equals 15 residues. The CDR3 here is CASSPGQAFNYGYTF. The CDR3 DNA follows: TGTGCCAGCAGCCCGGGACAGGCCTTTAACTATGGCTACACCTTC.

The gene calls are TRBV28 and TRBJ1-5; 10 nucleotides line up with TRBD1. CDR3 size: 12 residues. The ends lost 2 bases at V and 13 bases at J; junction bases unmatched: 2. Germline loops: CDR1 MDHEN, CDR2 SYDVKM. CDR3 coding DNA: TGTGCCAGCAGTTTAAGGGGACAGGGGCAGCATTTT. As protein: CASSLRGQGQHF. Full variable domain (rest looked up from reference TRBV28 and TRBJ1-5): DVKVTQSSRYLVKRTGEKVFLECVQDMDHENMFWYRQDPGLGLRLIYFSYDVKMKEKGDIPEGYSVSREKKERFSLILESASTNQTSMYLCASSLRGQGQHFGDGTRLSIL.